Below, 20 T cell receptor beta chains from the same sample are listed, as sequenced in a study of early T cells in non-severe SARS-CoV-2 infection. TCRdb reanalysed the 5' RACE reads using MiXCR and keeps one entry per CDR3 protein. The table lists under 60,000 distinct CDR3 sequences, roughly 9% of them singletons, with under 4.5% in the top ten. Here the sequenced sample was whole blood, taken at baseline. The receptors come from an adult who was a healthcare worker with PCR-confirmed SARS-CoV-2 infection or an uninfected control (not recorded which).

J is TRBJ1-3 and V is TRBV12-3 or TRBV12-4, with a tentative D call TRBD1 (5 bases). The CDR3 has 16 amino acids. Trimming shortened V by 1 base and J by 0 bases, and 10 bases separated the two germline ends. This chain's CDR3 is CASSLGGDPSGNTIYF. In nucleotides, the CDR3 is TGTGCCAGCAGTTTAGGGGGCGATCCCTCTGGAAACACCATATATTTT.

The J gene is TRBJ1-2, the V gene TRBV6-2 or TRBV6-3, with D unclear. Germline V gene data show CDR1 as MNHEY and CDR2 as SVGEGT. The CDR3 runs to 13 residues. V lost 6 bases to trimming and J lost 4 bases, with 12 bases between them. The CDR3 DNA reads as TGTGCCAGCAGCCGACATGGACCCTATGGCTACACCTTC. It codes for CASSRHGPYGYTF.

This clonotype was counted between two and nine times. The CDR3 here is CASSSLERFRSYNEQFF. The DNA of the CDR3 is TGTGCCAGCAGCTCCCTCGAGCGGTTTCGCTCCTACAATGAGCAGTTCTTC. This chain joins TRBV7-2 and TRBJ2-1, with a weak D call TRBD2 (5 bases). This CDR3 is 17 amino acids long. Looked up from germline, CDR1 is SGHTA and CDR2 is FQGNSA. Trimming stripped 4 bases from V and 0 bases from J, with 16 bases between.

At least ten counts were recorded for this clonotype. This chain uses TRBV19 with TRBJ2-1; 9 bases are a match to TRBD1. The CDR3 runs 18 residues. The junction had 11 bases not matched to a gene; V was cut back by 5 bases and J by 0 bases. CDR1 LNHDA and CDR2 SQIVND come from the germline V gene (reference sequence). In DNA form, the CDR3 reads TGTGCCAGTAGTTCAACCCGGACAGGGGCTAGCTCCTACAATGAGCAGTTCTTC. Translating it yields CASSSTRTGASSYNEQFF.

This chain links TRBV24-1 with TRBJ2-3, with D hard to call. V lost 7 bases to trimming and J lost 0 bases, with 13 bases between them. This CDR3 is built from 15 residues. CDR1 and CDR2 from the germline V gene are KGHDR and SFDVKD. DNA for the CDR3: TGTGCCACCAGCAACAGTAAAACTAGCACAGATACGCAGTATTTT. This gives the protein CATSNSKTSTDTQYF.

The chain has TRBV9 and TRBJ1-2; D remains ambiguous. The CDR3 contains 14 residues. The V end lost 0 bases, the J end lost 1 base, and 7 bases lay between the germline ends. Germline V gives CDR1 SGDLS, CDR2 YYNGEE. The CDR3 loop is CASSVGGLNYGYTF. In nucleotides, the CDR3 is TGTGCCAGCAGCGTAGGTGGACTTAACTATGGCTACACCTTC.

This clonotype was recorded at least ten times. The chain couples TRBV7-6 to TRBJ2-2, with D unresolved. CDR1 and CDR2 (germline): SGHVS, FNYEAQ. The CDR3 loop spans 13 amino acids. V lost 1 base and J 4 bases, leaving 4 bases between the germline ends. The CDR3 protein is CASSLGPTGELFF. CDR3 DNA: TGTGCCAGCAGCTTAGGTCCCACCGGGGAGCTGTTTTTT.

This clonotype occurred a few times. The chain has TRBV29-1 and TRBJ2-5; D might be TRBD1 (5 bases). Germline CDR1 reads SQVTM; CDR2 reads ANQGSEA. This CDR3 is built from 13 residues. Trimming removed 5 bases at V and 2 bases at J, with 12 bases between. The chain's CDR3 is CSVSRTQQETQYF. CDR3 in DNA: TGCAGCGTTTCACGGACACAGCAAGAGACCCAGTACTTC.

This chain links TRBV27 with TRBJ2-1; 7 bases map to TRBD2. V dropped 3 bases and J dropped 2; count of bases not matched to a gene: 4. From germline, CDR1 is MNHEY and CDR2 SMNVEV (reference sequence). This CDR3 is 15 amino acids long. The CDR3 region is CASSFGGRAYNEQFF. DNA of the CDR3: TGTGCCAGCAGTTTTGGAGGGAGGGCCTACAATGAGCAGTTCTTC.

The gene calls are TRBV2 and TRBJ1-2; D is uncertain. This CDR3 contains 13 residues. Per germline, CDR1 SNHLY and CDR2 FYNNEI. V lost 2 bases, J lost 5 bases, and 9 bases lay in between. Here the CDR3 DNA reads TGTGCCAGCAGTGAAATCCGGCAGTATGGCTACACCTTC. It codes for CASSEIRQYGYTF. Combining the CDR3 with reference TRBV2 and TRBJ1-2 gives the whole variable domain EPEVTQTPSHQVTQMGQEVILRCVPISNHLYFYWYRQILGQKVEFLVSFYNNEISEKSEIFDDQFSVERPDGSNFTLKIRSTKLEDSAMYFCASSEIRQYGYTFGSGTRLTVV.

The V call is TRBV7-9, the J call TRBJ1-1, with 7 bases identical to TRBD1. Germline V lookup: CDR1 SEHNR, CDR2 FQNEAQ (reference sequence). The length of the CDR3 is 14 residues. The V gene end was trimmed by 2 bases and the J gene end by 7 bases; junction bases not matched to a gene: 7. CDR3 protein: CASSLSIGTDEAFF. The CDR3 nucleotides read TGTGCCAGCAGCTTAAGCATCGGGACAGATGAAGCTTTCTTT.

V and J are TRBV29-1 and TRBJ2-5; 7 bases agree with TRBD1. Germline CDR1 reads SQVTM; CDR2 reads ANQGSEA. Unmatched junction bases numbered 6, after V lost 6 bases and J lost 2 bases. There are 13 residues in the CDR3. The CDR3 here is CSVTGTEQETQYF. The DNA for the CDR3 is TGCAGCGTCACCGGGACAGAACAAGAGACCCAGTACTTC. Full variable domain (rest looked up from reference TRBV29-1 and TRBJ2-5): SAVISQKPSRDICQRGTSLTIQCQVDSQVTMMFWYRQQPGQSLTLIATANQGSEATYESGFVIDKFPISRPNLTFSTLTVSNMSPEDSSIYLCSVTGTEQETQYFGPGTRLLVL.

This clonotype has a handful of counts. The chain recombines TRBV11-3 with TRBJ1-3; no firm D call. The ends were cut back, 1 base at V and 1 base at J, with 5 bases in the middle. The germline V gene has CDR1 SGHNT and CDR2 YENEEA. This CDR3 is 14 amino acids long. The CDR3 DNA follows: TGTGCCAGCAGCTTAGCGAGTTCTGGAAACACCATATATTTT. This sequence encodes CASSLASSGNTIYF.

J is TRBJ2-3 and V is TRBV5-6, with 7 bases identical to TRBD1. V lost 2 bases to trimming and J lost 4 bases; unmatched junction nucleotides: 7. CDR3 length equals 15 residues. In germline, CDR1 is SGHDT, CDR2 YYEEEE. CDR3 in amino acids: CASSFYRGGADTQYF. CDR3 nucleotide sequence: TGTGCCAGCAGCTTTTACAGGGGTGGAGCAGATACGCAGTATTTT.

CDR3 in amino acids: CAWRSRGNYGYTF. DNA for the CDR3: TGTGCCTGGAGAAGTAGGGGCAACTATGGCTACACCTTC. The rearrangement uses TRBV30 and TRBJ1-2; D possibly corresponds to TRBD1 (5 bases). V lost 3 bases and J lost 2, with 10 bases in between. The CDR3 is 13 amino acids. Germline V gene data show CDR1 as GTSNPN and CDR2 as SVGIG (reference sequence).

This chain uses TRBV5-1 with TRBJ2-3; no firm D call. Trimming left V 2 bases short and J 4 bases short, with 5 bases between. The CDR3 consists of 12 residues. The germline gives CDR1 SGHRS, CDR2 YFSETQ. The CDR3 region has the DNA TGCGCCAGCAGCTTCCGGGCAGATACGCAGTATTTT. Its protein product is CASSFRADTQYF.

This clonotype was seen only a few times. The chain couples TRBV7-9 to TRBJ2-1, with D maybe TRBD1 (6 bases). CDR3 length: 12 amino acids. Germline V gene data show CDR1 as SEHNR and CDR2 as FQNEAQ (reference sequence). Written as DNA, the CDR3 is TGTGCTAGTCTTTGGACAGTTAATGAGCAGTTCTTC. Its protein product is CASLWTVNEQFF.

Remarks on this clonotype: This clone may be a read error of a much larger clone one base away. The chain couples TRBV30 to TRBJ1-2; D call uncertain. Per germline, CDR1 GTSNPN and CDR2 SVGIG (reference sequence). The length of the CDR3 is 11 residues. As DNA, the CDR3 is TGTGCCCGGAGTAGGAACTATGGCTACACCTTC. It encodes CARSRNYGYTF.

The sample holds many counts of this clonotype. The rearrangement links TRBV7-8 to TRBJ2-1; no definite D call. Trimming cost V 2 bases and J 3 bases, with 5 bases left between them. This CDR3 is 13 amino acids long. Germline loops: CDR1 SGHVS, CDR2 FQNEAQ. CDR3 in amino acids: CASSLSDYNEQFF. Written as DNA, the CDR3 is TGTGCCAGCAGCTTATCAGACTACAATGAGCAGTTCTTC.

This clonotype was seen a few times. The CDR3 spells CAIGGTSGDTQYF. CDR3 bases: TGTGCCATCGGAGGGACTAGCGGAGATACGCAGTATTTT. The rearrangement joins TRBV10-3 to TRBJ2-3; TRBD2 agrees at 11 bases. V dropped 8 bases and J dropped 5; count of bases not matched to a gene: 3. The CDR3 loop spans 13 amino acids. In germline, CDR1 is ENHRY, CDR2 SYGVKD.